This TCR beta chain originates from a study of blood T cell repertoires in COVID-19. Across the whole study: Spain, Italy and the United States supplied samples that represented acute and convalescent COVID-19.

Per the authors' pipeline: Using reference gene primer amplification, nucleated cell counts were estimated. Profiling relied on immunoSEQ multiplex PCR, and the TCRdb table lists in-frame clones only, not all of them. The V and J calls and clone size were taken over from that table, and D and trimming were inferred from the DNA. The table includes approximately 69,000 clones, around 87% detected once. The CDR3 covers 13 residues. With 5 bases clipped from V and 4 bases from J, the junction kept 4 bases outside the gene matches. Germline CDR1 and CDR2: LNHDA and SQIVND (reference sequence). The receptor was isolated from a man aged 50-60 years with acute or convalescent COVID-19. The chain has TRBV19 and TRBJ1-1; 7 nucleotides match TRBD1. Sequenced sample: peripheral blood. CDR3 sequence (DNA): TGTGCCAGTAGTGCTACAGGGGCCACTGAAGCTTTCTTT. Residues: CASSATGATEAFF.